A selection of T cell receptor beta chains follows, all from one sample in a study of graft-versus-host responses after intestinal transplantation. Some clones are missing from TCRdb's copy, which holds only in-frame ones; the method was immunoSEQ multiplex PCR. The sample records 80,000 to 100,000 clones, approximately 90% being singletons. These receptors have no identified antigens. The specimen comprised unstimulated CD4+ T cells sorted from spleen or lymph node cells, sampled before intestinal transplant. Receptors were obtained from a human donor who received an intestinal transplant. Each CDR3 is given with its conserved first and last residue. Fields, in order: clone size, J gene, V gene, D gene, CDR3 DNA, CDR3 protein. A D gene is named only where the DNA matches it firmly. Expanded clones get a size class; other rows say once, few or many, or leave the size out.

- | TRBJ1-2 | TRBV4-2 | TRBD1 | TGTGCCAGCAGCCCGGGGACAGGGCCCTATAACTATGGCTACACCTTC | CASSPGTGPYNYGYTF
- | TRBJ2-3 | TRBV7-2 | TRBD2 | TGTGCCAGCGCGCGGGGGGTCCCAGATACGCAGTATTTT | CASARGVPDTQYF
- | TRBJ1-1 | TRBV6-5 | - | TGTGCCAGCAGATTCACAGGGTACGCTGAAGCTTTCTTT | CASRFTGYAEAFF
- | TRBJ2-3 | TRBV2 | - | TGTGCCAGCAAGTCGAGGCCTAGCACAGATACGCAGTATTTT | CASKSRPSTDTQYF
- | TRBJ2-7 | TRBV28 | TRBD2 | TGTGCCAGCAGTCTGCGGGGTGGCGGGAGGCTAAGGGAGCAGTACTTC | CASSLRGGGRLREQYF
- | TRBJ2-5 | TRBV5-1 | TRBD1 | TGCGCCAGCAGGGACGGGACAGCTCAAGAGACCCAGTACTTC | CASRDGTAQETQYF
- | TRBJ1-2 | TRBV15 | - | TGTGCCACCAGCAGTAACCAGGGGTCCAACTATGGCTACACCTTC | CATSSNQGSNYGYTF
- | TRBJ1-2 | TRBV4-3 | TRBD1 | TGCGCCAGCAGCCAAGAGACAGGGAACTATGGCTACACCTTC | CASSQETGNYGYTF
few | TRBJ1-1 | TRBV18 | TRBD1 | TGTGCCAGCTCACCACGGACAGGGCCCACTGAAGCTTTCTTT | CASSPRTGPTEAFF
- | TRBJ2-3 | TRBV6-1 | - | TGTGCCAGCAGTGAAGCTGGGGGCGTAGCGCAGTATTTT | CASSEAGGVAQYF
- | TRBJ2-3 | TRBV7-3 | - | TGTGCCAGCAGCTTAAGGGGCAGAGATACGCAGTATTTT | CASSLRGRDTQYF
once | TRBJ2-7 | TRBV5-5 | - | TGTGCCAGCAGCTTGGCTGGGTGGGCAGACGAGCAGTACTTC | CASSLAGWADEQYF
- | TRBJ2-2 | TRBV6-5 | - | TGTGCCAGCAGTTACGGTTGGCAGATCACCGGGGAGCTGTTTTTT | CASSYGWQITGELFF
- | TRBJ2-1 | TRBV5-1 | TRBD2 | TGCGCCAGCAGCTTGACAGCGGGACGCCCCTACAATGAGCAGTTCTTC | CASSLTAGRPYNEQFF
- | TRBJ2-2 | TRBV6-6 | TRBD1 | TGTGCCAGCACTCTATCGCAGACAGGGGGCACCGGGGAGCTGTTTTTT | CASTLSQTGGTGELFF
once | TRBJ1-6 | TRBV18 | TRBD1 | TGTGCCAGCTCACCGGGACAGGGAAATAATTCACCCCTCCACTTT | CASSPGQGNNSPLHF
- | TRBJ2-7 | TRBV19 | TRBD1 | TGTGCCAGTAGACTAACCGGGACAGGGAAGTCCTACGAGCAGTACTTC | CASRLTGTGKSYEQYF
- | TRBJ1-6 | TRBV18 | TRBD1 | TGTGCCAGCTCACCAGGGACAGGGGGTTTCGGTTCGCCCCTCCACTTT | CASSPGTGGFGSPLHF
- | TRBJ1-5 | TRBV30 | - | TGTGCCTGGAGCGCGGGACGGATCAATCAGCCCCAGCATTTT | CAWSAGRINQPQHF
- | TRBJ2-7 | TRBV10-1 | - | TGCGCCAGCAGTGTAAGTCGGCAGGCCTACGAGCAGTACTTC | CASSVSRQAYEQYF
- | TRBJ2-2 | TRBV5-1 | TRBD2 | TGCGCCAGCAGCCAGACTAGCGGGAGAACCGGGGAGCTGTTTTTT | CASSQTSGRTGELFF
- | TRBJ2-3 | TRBV7-2 | TRBD2 | TGTGCCAGCAGCTTAGATTGGCGGGAGAGGCCGAGCACAGATACGCAGTATTTT | CASSLDWRERPSTDTQYF
- | TRBJ2-7 | TRBV28 | - | TGTGCCAGCAGTTTATATACCTACGAGCAGTACTTC | CASSLYTYEQYF
- | TRBJ2-3 | TRBV11-2 | TRBD1 | TGTGCCAGCAGCTTTTCTTACCCGACAGGGGGGGGAGATACGCAGTATTTT | CASSFSYPTGGGDTQYF
- | TRBJ2-5 | TRBV4-3 | TRBD2 | TGCGCCAGCAGCCAAGGGCGGCGGGGGGCCGAAGAGACCCAGTACTTC | CASSQGRRGAEETQYF
- | TRBJ1-5 | TRBV5-1 | TRBD1 | TGCGCCAGCAGCCCCGGGACAGGGGACCTCAGCCCCCAGCATTTT | CASSPGTGDLSPQHF
few | TRBJ1-6 | TRBV19 | TRBD1 | TGTGCCAGTAGTATAGGCGACAGGGGTAATTCACCCCTCCACTTT | CASSIGDRGNSPLHF
- | TRBJ1-2 | TRBV7-3 | - | TGTGCCAGCAGCCTACTGTATTCCGCCCACCTCACTGGCTACACCTTC | CASSLLYSAHLTGYTF
- | TRBJ2-6 | TRBV6-6 | - | TGTGCCAGCTCTTCTCGGGGTGGGGATGGGGCCAACGTCCTGACTTTC | CASSSRGGDGANVLTF
- | TRBJ2-7 | TRBV4-1 | - | TGCGCCAGCAGCCAGATAGCGCGTACCTACGAGCAGTACTTC | CASSQIARTYEQYF
- | TRBJ2-7 | TRBV9 | - | TGTGCCAGCAGCGACGGGGTCTTCCCCTACGAGCAGTACTTC | CASSDGVFPYEQYF
- | TRBJ2-3 | TRBV7-9 | - | TGTGCCAGCAGCTCCCGACGCGGGTTCCCCACAGATACGCAGTATTTT | CASSSRRGFPTDTQYF
- | TRBJ1-6 | TRBV7-9 | TRBD1 | TGTGCCAGCAGCTCGACAGGGGGTGATTCACCCCTCCACTTT | CASSSTGGDSPLHF
once | TRBJ2-1 | TRBV4-1 | TRBD2 | TGCGCCAGCAGCCAAGGACTAGCGGGGGCGGGATCCTACAATGAGCAGTTCTTC | CASSQGLAGAGSYNEQFF
few | TRBJ2-2 | TRBV9 | TRBD2 | TGTGCCAGCAGCCCAATCAGCGGGAGGCTAACCGGGGAGCTGTTTTTT | CASSPISGRLTGELFF
- | TRBJ2-7 | TRBV11-3 | - | TGTGCCAGCAGCCCTCGGAGGACGTTCGACTACGAGCAGTACTTC | CASSPRRTFDYEQYF
- | TRBJ1-1 | TRBV28 | - | TGTGCCAGCAGTTTATTACAGAGAAACACTGAAGCTTTCTTT | CASSLLQRNTEAFF
- | TRBJ2-3 | TRBV7-2 | TRBD2 | TGTGCCAGCAGCTTACCCATACTAGCGACAGGCACAGATACGCAGTATTTT | CASSLPILATGTDTQYF